These T cell receptor beta chains were read from a single sample in a study of human T cells and chemical hapten exposure. MiXCR was run by TCRdb on the RACE reads, yielding one entry per CDR3 protein. Of 52,000 or so distinct CDR3 sequences detected, over 9% appear once; the ten largest clones hold 9.6%. Sequencing used whole blood, obtained in connection with sensitization to the hapten diphenylcyclopropenone (DPC). Source of these receptors: a man aged 40-55 years with alopecia areata. Some clones in this sample may be carry-over from other donors' samples. The CDR3 runs from the conserved cysteine through the conserved F or W.

TRBJ2-1	TRBV20-1	15	CSARKQGAAYNEQFF
TRBJ2-3	TRBV11-3	16	CASSLDTGVGTDTQYF
TRBJ2-3	TRBV19	14	CASSPSGAATTQYF
TRBJ2-3	TRBV7-8	14	CASSLVRLPDTQYF
TRBJ1-5	TRBV2	12	CASTLGGQPQHF
TRBJ2-5	TRBV28	12	CASSTGVETQYF
TRBJ2-1	TRBV11-3	14	CASKGGRAVNEQFF
TRBJ1-1	TRBV7-8	13	CASSLFPNTEAFF
TRBJ1-4	TRBV4-2	16	CASSQEGTGSFEKLFF
TRBJ2-2	TRBV27	15	CASSLAREGTGELFF
TRBJ2-1	TRBV18	11	CASSPTGYKFF
TRBJ2-1	TRBV6-2/TRBV6-3	14	CASRVEGGLDEQFF
TRBJ2-7	TRBV7-9	12	CASSTDSYEQYF
TRBJ2-2	TRBV24-1	17	CATSSTRSTGSTGELFF
TRBJ2-7	TRBV20-1	15	CSAKYGTSAAYEQYF
TRBJ2-1	TRBV6-1	16	CASSEAPGTTYNEQFF
TRBJ2-5	TRBV20-1	14	CSARGRGRQETQYF
TRBJ2-5	TRBV7-2	15	CASSLARTGKETQYF
TRBJ1-3	TRBV2	12	CASSPKRNTIYF
TRBJ1-2	TRBV19	14	CASSPGQLMGGYTF
TRBJ1-1	TRBV29-1	14	CSVEETGGITEAFF
TRBJ2-1	TRBV20-1	15	CSANAGTSSYNEQFF
TRBJ2-5	TRBV11-2	15	CASSPGQGRQETQYF
TRBJ2-3	TRBV20-1	11	CSGGVADTQYF
TRBJ2-3	TRBV20-1	12	CSARRGADTQYF
TRBJ2-1	TRBV14	17	CASSPKQREGLGNEQFF